The 8 T cell receptor beta chains below were found in one sample sequenced in a study of cytomegalovirus exposure and HLA in healthy donors. Researchers ran the PCR with 60 Vbeta and 13 Jbeta primers. TCRdb's copy holds only in-frame clones and misses some; the assay was immunoSEQ multiplex PCR. The sample yields 160,000 or so clones, around nine tenths seen once. The sequenced sample consisted of PBMCs. These receptors were taken from a woman aged 25 to 45 in good health and CMV-seronegative.

The chain joins TRBV18 to TRBJ2-2; perhaps TRBD1 as D (5 bases). Germline CDR1 is KGHSH and CDR2 is LQKENI. The CDR3 runs to 16 residues. Trimming left V 1 base short and J 5 bases short, with 14 bases between. The CDR3 region is CASSPRGALETGELFF. In DNA, the CDR3 is TGTGCCAGCTCACCACGTGGGGCACTTGAGACCGGGGAGCTGTTTTTT.

The genes are TRBV30 and TRBJ1-6, with TRBD1 matching over 8 bases. CDR3 length: 15 amino acids. Germline V lookup: CDR1 GTSNPN, CDR2 SVGIG (reference sequence). Trimming removed 2 bases from V and 7 bases from J; junction bases left unmatched: 7. The CDR3 DNA follows: TGTGCCTGGAGTACCCGACAGGGGAGGAATTCACCCCTCCACTTT. Residues: CAWSTRQGRNSPLHF.

The V gene is TRBV7-2, the J gene TRBJ1-2, with 11 bases lining up with TRBD1. This CDR3 spans 17 amino acids. J gave up 3 bases and V 5 bases, and 11 bases lay outside the gene matches. Germline V gene lookup returns CDR1 SGHTA and CDR2 FQGNSA. The CDR3, as DNA: TGTGCCAGCAGCCCCGGACAGGGGGCGTCCCCATACTATGGCTACACCTTC. It specifies CASSPGQGASPYYGYTF.

The chain employs TRBV14 and TRBJ2-1, with D possibly being TRBD1 (5 bases). The V and J ends lost 1 base and 4 bases respectively, with 8 bases between them. This CDR3 contains 14 residues. Looked up from germline, CDR1 is SGHDN and CDR2 is FVKESK. CDR3 in amino acids: CASSQGYRYNEQFF. The CDR3, as DNA: TGTGCCAGCAGCCAAGGGTACAGGTACAATGAGCAGTTCTTC.

The rearrangement joins TRBV30 to TRBJ2-1; 7 positions agree with TRBD2. The CDR3 consists of 13 residues. Per the germline V gene, CDR1 is GTSNPN and CDR2 is SVGIG (reference sequence). J was trimmed by 7 bases and V by 1 base; bases with no gene match: 4. CDR3 sequence (DNA): TGTGCCTGGAGTGATAGACTAGCTAATGAGCAGTTCTTC. Protein: CAWSDRLANEQFF. The whole variable domain, filled in from reference TRBV30 and TRBJ2-1, reads SQTIHQWPATLVQPVGSPLSLECTVEGTSNPNLYWYRQAAGRGLQLLFYSVGIGQISSEVPQNLSASRPQDRQFILSSKKLLLSDSGFYLCAWSDRLANEQFFGPGTRLTVL.

This clone appeared once. This chain uses TRBV7-6 with TRBJ2-1; TRBD2 matches at 8 bases. The J segment lost 6 bases and the V segment lost 4 bases, leaving 8 bases of the junction unmatched. This CDR3 has 15 residues. Looked up from germline, CDR1 is SGHVS and CDR2 is FNYEAQ. This CDR3 reads CASSSGLVWANEQFF. The DNA of the CDR3 is TGTGCCAGCAGCTCGGGACTAGTTTGGGCCAATGAGCAGTTCTTC. The entire variable domain, with the rest obtained from reference TRBV7-6 and TRBJ2-1, is as follows: GAGVSQSPRYKVTKRGQDVALRCDPISGHVSLYWYRQALGQGPEFLTYFNYEAQQDKSGLPNDRFSAERPEGSISTLTIQRTEQRDSAMYRCASSSGLVWANEQFFGPGTRLTVL.

The chain has TRBV28 and TRBJ1-2; the match to TRBD1 covers 9 bases. This CDR3 comprises 15 residues. The trim removed 4 bases at V and 4 bases at J, leaving 7 bases unmatched. Germline V gives CDR1 MDHEN, CDR2 SYDVKM. The CDR3 DNA reads as TGTGCCAGCAGTTATCCCGGGACAGGGAGCTATGGCTACACCTTC. It yields the protein CASSYPGTGSYGYTF.

The CDR3 here is CASSTVDRLYNEQFF. The CDR3 DNA follows: TGTGCCAGCAGTACCGTGGACAGACTCTACAATGAGCAGTTCTTC. V gene TRBV6-1 combines with J gene TRBJ2-1; TRBD1 is a possible D gene (6 bases). The germline gives CDR1 MNHNS, CDR2 SASEGT. The CDR3 is 15 amino acids. The V and J ends lost 5 bases and 3 bases respectively, with 14 bases between them.